Shown below are 25 T cell receptor beta chains from a single sample sequenced in a study of cytomegalovirus exposure and HLA in healthy donors. Both 60 Vbeta primers and 13 Jbeta primers went into the PCR. The repertoire was sequenced with immunoSEQ multiplex PCR; TCRdb's copy has only in-frame clones and lacks some. The sample records approximately 160,000 clones, around 70% being singletons. Source material: PBMCs. The receptors were sampled from a man between 18 and 35 years old in good health and CMV-seropositive.

The CDR3 sequence is CAITEGQGRRETQYF. The CDR3 coding sequence is TGTGCCATCACCGAGGGACAGGGGAGACGAGAGACCCAGTACTTC. The V gene is TRBV10-3, the J gene TRBJ2-5; TRBD1 matches 10 bases. Per the germline V gene, CDR1 is ENHRY and CDR2 is SYGVKD. Trimming at V came to 7 bases and at J to 4 bases, leaving 9 bases not matched to a gene. The CDR3 spans 15 residues.

The chain is built from TRBV5-1 and TRBJ2-5; 7 bases fit TRBD2. With V trimmed by 0 bases and J by 5 bases, 7 bases remained unmatched. This CDR3 is 15 amino acids long. CDR1 SGHRS and CDR2 YFSETQ come from the germline V gene. The CDR3 region has the DNA TGCGCCAGCAGCTTGGATGGGACTATACAGGAGACCCAGTACTTC. It specifies CASSLDGTIQETQYF.

This clone was seen more than once but under ten times. The gene calls are TRBV6-1 and TRBJ1-4; 8 bases align to TRBD1. CDR1 and CDR2 (germline): MNHNS, SASEGT. The CDR3 has 13 amino acids. V shed 10 bases and J 3 bases; nucleotides not matched to a gene: 4. This CDR3 is CAISTGANEKLFF. The CDR3 bases are TGTGCCATCTCGACAGGGGCTAATGAAAAACTGTTTTTT.

The chain recombines TRBV5-1 with TRBJ2-5; 8 bases line up with TRBD2. This CDR3 comprises 17 residues. Germline V gene data show CDR1 as SGHRS and CDR2 as YFSETQ. V shed 4 bases and J 4 bases; nucleotides not matched to a gene: 15. This CDR3 is CASSEGLVSSQRETQYF. For the CDR3, the DNA is TGCGCCAGCAGCGAGGGACTAGTGTCTTCGCAGCGAGAGACCCAGTACTTC.

The rearrangement uses TRBV5-1 and TRBJ1-4, with D unclear. Germline CDR1 is SGHRS and CDR2 is YFSETQ. CDR3 size: 14 residues. Trimming pared 4 bases from V and 5 bases from J, leaving 12 bases between. The DNA for the CDR3 is TGCGCCAGCAGCCCGCGCCCGGGGAATGAAAAACTGTTTTTT. Amino acids: CASSPRPGNEKLFF.

The chain recombines TRBV5-1 with TRBJ2-5; 7 nucleotides agree with TRBD1. CDR3 size: 13 residues. V lost 7 bases, J lost 5 bases, and 8 bases stayed unmatched. The V gene's germline CDR1 is SGHRS and CDR2 YFSETQ. CDR3: CASAGTVRETQYF. In DNA, the CDR3 is TGCGCCAGCGCCGGGACAGTTAGGGAGACCCAGTACTTC. Based on the CDR3 plus reference TRBV5-1 and TRBJ2-5, the full variable domain is KAGVTQTPRYLIKTRGQQVTLSCSPISGHRSVSWYQQTPGQGLQFLFEYFSETQRNKGNFPGRFSGRQFSNSRSEMNVSTLELGDSALYLCASAGTVRETQYFGPGTRLLVL.

V is TRBV20-1 and J is TRBJ1-1; D perhaps matches TRBD1 (5 bases). CDR3 size: 11 residues. Germline CDR1 is DFQATT and CDR2 is SNEGSKA (reference sequence). Trimming shortened V by 6 bases and J by 1 base, and 6 bases separated the two germline ends. For the CDR3, the DNA is TGCAGTGCAAGGGGGAACACTGAAGCTTTCTTT. The encoded protein is CSARGNTEAFF.

This chain links TRBV5-4 with TRBJ2-5; D gene uncertain. The V gene's germline CDR1 is SGHNT and CDR2 YYREEE (reference sequence). Trimming left V 4 bases short and J 5 bases short, with 12 bases between. The CDR3 contains 13 residues. CDR3 amino acids: CASSDPVRETQYF. The CDR3 bases are TGTGCCAGCAGCGATCCGGTACGGGAGACCCAGTACTTC.

The rearrangement uses TRBV10-3 and TRBJ1-6; D is possibly TRBD1 (5 bases). There are 14 residues in the CDR3. Germline V gene data show CDR1 as ENHRY and CDR2 as SYGVKD. V was pared by 3 bases and J by 10 bases, with 13 bases between. CDR3 nucleotides: TGTGCCATCAGTGAACCCGCAGGGAAGTCACCCCTCCACTTT. Translated: CAISEPAGKSPLHF.

This clone was counted between two and nine times. The rearrangement links TRBV27 to TRBJ1-2; D gene uncertain. CDR3 length: 16 amino acids. Per the germline V gene, CDR1 is MNHEY and CDR2 is SMNVEV (reference sequence). The V end was cut by 9 bases, the J end by 4 bases, with 24 bases between. CDR3 in amino acids: CASIPRWSGGSYGYTF. CDR3 DNA: TGTGCCAGTATCCCTCGTTGGAGCGGTGGGAGCTATGGCTACACCTTC.

The chain couples TRBV14 to TRBJ1-4, with 9 bases aligning to TRBD1. Germline trimming cut 4 bases from V and 7 bases from J; bases unmatched to any gene: 10. The V gene's germline CDR1 is SGHDN and CDR2 FVKESK. The CDR3 covers 16 residues. The CDR3 coding sequence is TGTGCCAGCAGCCTGAGACAGGGGGTCCGAGGTGAAAAACTGTTTTTT. Translation: CASSLRQGVRGEKLFF. Full variable domain (remainder filled in from reference TRBV14 and TRBJ1-4): EAGVTQFPSHSVIEKGQTVTLRCDPISGHDNLYWYRRVMGKEIKFLLHFVKESKQDESGMPNNRFLAERTGGTYSTLKVQPAELEDSGVYFCASSLRQGVRGEKLFFGSGTQLSVL.

The gene calls are TRBV4-1 and TRBJ1-2, with D maybe TRBD1 (5 bases). The germline CDR1 and CDR2 sequences are MGHRA and YSYEKL. The CDR3 is made up of 15 amino acids. Trimming took off 0 bases at V and 2 bases at J, with 10 bases between the two ends. This chain's CDR3 is CASSQEGAGNYGYTF. CDR3 DNA sequence: TGCGCCAGCAGCCAAGAAGGGGCCGGAAACTATGGCTACACCTTC.

V is TRBV15 and J is TRBJ1-2; TRBD1 might be the D (6 bases). CDR1 and CDR2 from the germline V gene are LNHNV and YYDKDF (reference sequence). CDR3 size: 17 residues. With 3 bases removed from V and 0 bases from J, the gap between germline ends came to 17 bases. The CDR3 DNA reads TGTGCCACCAGCAGGTGGGGACAACCGTTAGCTAACTATGGCTACACCTTC. Amino acids: CATSRWGQPLANYGYTF.

This chain uses TRBV19 with TRBJ2-2; possible D gene TRBD1, 5 bases. Germline CDR1 and CDR2: LNHDA and SQIVND (reference sequence). The V end lost 7 bases, the J end lost 7 bases, and 25 bases lay between the germline ends. This CDR3 has 17 amino acids. The CDR3 sequence: CASTDLVGQGWIGELFF. DNA for the CDR3: TGTGCCAGTACAGATTTGGTGGGGCAGGGATGGATCGGGGAGCTGTTTTTT.

This CDR3 reads CASSSRDRNSYEQYV. Here the CDR3 DNA reads TGTGCCAGCAGTTCCCGGGACAGGAATTCCTACGAGCAGTACGTC. The V and J genes are TRBV28 and TRBJ2-7, with 8 bases lining up with TRBD1. This CDR3 is built from 15 residues. The J segment lost 1 base and the V segment lost 4 bases, leaving 6 bases of the junction unmatched. Germline V gives CDR1 MDHEN, CDR2 SYDVKM.

The chain joins TRBV11-2 to TRBJ2-2; TRBD1 matches at 7 bases. Per the germline V gene, CDR1 is SGHAT and CDR2 is FQNNGV. Unmatched junction bases numbered 7, after V lost 8 bases and J lost 4 bases. The CDR3 is 14 residues long. CDR3 bases: TGTGCCAGCCGGACAGGTAGCAGCACCGGGGAGCTGTTTTTT. As protein: CASRTGSSTGELFF.

This rearrangement joins TRBV7-9 to TRBJ2-1, with D maybe TRBD2 (6 bases). V lost 5 bases, J lost 0 bases, and 8 bases lay in between. CDR3 size: 14 residues. CDR1 SEHNR and CDR2 FQNEAQ come from the germline V gene (reference sequence). The chain's CDR3 is CASSLSGSYNEQFF. The CDR3 DNA reads as TGTGCCAGCAGCCTTAGCGGCTCCTACAATGAGCAGTTCTTC.

This clone was recorded once. The V gene is TRBV5-1, the J gene TRBJ1-5; TRBD1 is a possible D gene (5 bases). In germline, CDR1 is SGHRS, CDR2 YFSETQ. CDR3 size: 12 residues. V lost 10 bases to trimming and J lost 7 bases, with 15 bases between them. The CDR3 protein is CASPGGAQPQHF. CDR3 bases: TGCGCCTCCCCGGGTGGGGCCCAGCCCCAGCATTTT. Using reference TRBV5-1 and TRBJ1-5 for the parts outside the CDR3, the full variable domain is KAGVTQTPRYLIKTRGQQVTLSCSPISGHRSVSWYQQTPGQGLQFLFEYFSETQRNKGNFPGRFSGRQFSNSRSEMNVSTLELGDSALYLCASPGGAQPQHFGDGTRLSIL.

This rearrangement joins TRBV19 to TRBJ1-3, with unresolved D. The CDR3 sequence is 14 residues long. The V end was cut by 0 bases, the J end by 4 bases, with 7 bases between. CDR1 is LNHDA and CDR2 is SQIVND in the germline V gene (reference sequence). DNA of the CDR3: TGTGCCAGTAGTATAGATACCACAGGAAACACCATATATTTT. Translated, it gives CASSIDTTGNTIYF.

J is TRBJ1-6 and V is TRBV11-2; 7 bases map to TRBD1. V lost 5 bases to trimming and J lost 2 bases; unmatched junction nucleotides: 6. Looked up from germline, CDR1 is SGHAT and CDR2 is FQNNGV. This CDR3 spans 16 amino acids. The CDR3 loop reads CASSPGTVAYNSPLHF. In nucleotides, the CDR3 is TGTGCCAGCAGCCCCGGGACAGTCGCCTATAATTCACCCCTCCACTTT.

Concerning this clone: One end of the junction fails to match germline, which may point to a read error. The chain links TRBV7-7 to TRBJ2-1, with TRBD2 identical over 11 bases. This CDR3 has 14 amino acids. The V gene's germline CDR1 is SSHAT and CDR2 FNYEAQ (reference sequence). CDR3 nucleotide sequence: TGTGCTAGCAGCTTAACTAGCGGGAGCGATGAGCAGTTCTTC. This encodes CASSLTSGSDEQFF. Filled out from reference TRBV7-7 and TRBJ2-1, the complete variable domain reads GAGVSQSPRYKVTKRGQDVTLRCDPISSHATLYWYQQALGQGPEFLTYFNYEAQPDKSGLPSDRFSAERPEGSISTLTIQRTEQRDSAMYRCASSLTSGSDEQFFGPGTRLTVL.

V and J are TRBV4-2 and TRBJ2-3, with 14 bases fitting TRBD2. Germline assignment: CDR1 LGHNA and CDR2 YNFKEQ. Trimming cost V 0 bases and J 0 bases; bases outside gene matches: 11. The CDR3 sequence is 21 residues long. The CDR3: CASSQDRGLAGEMASTDTQYF. CDR3 nucleotides: TGTGCCAGCAGCCAAGATAGGGGACTAGCGGGGGAGATGGCTAGCACAGATACGCAGTATTTT.

Only a few counts were recorded for this clone. This chain links TRBV5-1 with TRBJ1-4; 10 bases line up with TRBD1. The CDR3 extends over 16 amino acids. Germline lookup yields CDR1 SGHRS and CDR2 YFSETQ. V shed 0 bases, J shed 7 bases, and the junction held 6 bases outside the gene matches. The CDR3 is CASSLDVGQGSEKLFF. The CDR3 nucleotides are TGCGCCAGCAGCTTGGACGTGGGACAGGGGAGTGAAAAACTGTTTTTT.

The chain couples TRBV28 to TRBJ1-2; D ambiguous. The CDR3 consists of 14 residues. V was clipped by 2 bases and J by 1 base, with 8 bases between them. Germline-derived CDR1 and CDR2 are MDHEN and SYDVKM. CDR3 coding DNA: TGTGCCAGCAGTTTACGAGCGCGTAACTATGGCTACACCTTC. Protein: CASSLRARNYGYTF.

V and J are TRBV5-1 and TRBJ1-1; TRBD1 is a possible D gene (6 bases). The germline V gene encodes CDR1 SGHRS and CDR2 YFSETQ. The CDR3 is made up of 14 amino acids. The ends were cut back, 0 bases at V and 5 bases at J, with 11 bases in the middle. The CDR3 nucleotides are TGCGCCAGCAGCTTGGTACAGGGTAGGACTGAAGCTTTCTTT. Amino acid sequence: CASSLVQGRTEAFF.